The 27 T cell receptor beta chains reported below all come from one sample, sequenced in a study of blood T cell repertoires in COVID-19. The repertoire was sequenced with immunoSEQ multiplex PCR; TCRdb's copy has only in-frame clones and lacks some. The sample consists of about 140,000 clones, roughly 88% of them appearing once. The sample consisted of peripheral blood. The receptor set was obtained from a woman aged 60-75 years with acute or convalescent COVID-19.

This chain joins TRBV27 and TRBJ2-7, with 7 nucleotides matching TRBD2. Germline trimming cut 3 bases from V and 3 bases from J; bases unmatched to any gene: 5. Germline V gene lookup returns CDR1 MNHEY and CDR2 SMNVEV (reference sequence). This CDR3 contains 14 residues. In DNA form, the CDR3 reads TGTGCCAGCAGTTTCTTGAGCGGGAACTACGAGCAGTACTTC. Its translation: CASSFLSGNYEQYF.

The rearrangement joins TRBV19 to TRBJ2-2; TRBD1 matches 8 bases. Trimming cost V 6 bases and J 3 bases; bases outside gene matches: 6. CDR1 LNHDA and CDR2 SQIVND come from the germline V gene (reference sequence). The CDR3 extends over 15 amino acids. The CDR3 loop is CASSPGTGDTGELFF. The CDR3 DNA is TGTGCCAGTAGCCCCGGGACAGGAGACACCGGGGAGCTGTTTTTT.

This sequence joins TRBV11-2 and TRBJ2-4; maybe TRBD1 (5 bases). This CDR3 region has 15 residues. Germline V gene sequence: CDR1 SGHAT, CDR2 FQNNGV. V was shortened by 2 bases and J by 5 bases, with 13 bases between the two germline ends. CDR3 region: CASSLLGQGENIQYF. The CDR3 DNA is TGTGCCAGCAGCTTACTTGGCCAAGGGGAAAACATTCAGTACTTC.

V and J are TRBV5-1 and TRBJ2-3; TRBD2 agrees at 8 bases. Germline trimming cut 7 bases from V and 0 bases from J; bases unmatched to any gene: 7. Germline V gene data show CDR1 as SGHRS and CDR2 as YFSETQ. This CDR3 comprises 15 residues. The CDR3 nucleotides read TGCGCCAGCGCATCGGGGGGGTCTAGCACAGATACGCAGTATTTT. As protein: CASASGGSSTDTQYF. Full variable domain (missing parts from reference TRBV5-1 and TRBJ2-3): KAGVTQTPRYLIKTRGQQVTLSCSPISGHRSVSWYQQTPGQGLQFLFEYFSETQRNKGNFPGRFSGRQFSNSRSEMNVSTLELGDSALYLCASASGGSSTDTQYFGPGTRLTVL.

V usage is TRBV5-1 and J usage is TRBJ2-3, with 9 bases aligning to TRBD2. The CDR3 spans 15 residues. With 4 bases clipped from V and 1 base from J, the junction kept 4 bases outside the gene matches. Germline-derived CDR1 and CDR2 are SGHRS and YFSETQ. The chain's CDR3 is CASSTKRGGTDTQYF. Here the CDR3 DNA reads TGCGCCAGCAGCACGAAGCGGGGGGGCACAGATACGCAGTATTTT.

The chain joins TRBV5-6 to TRBJ2-5; TRBD2 aligns across 12 bases. The CDR3 has 14 residues. With 4 bases clipped from V and 4 bases from J, the junction kept 2 bases outside the gene matches. Germline V CDR1 and CDR2: SGHDT, YYEEEE. For the CDR3, the DNA is TGTGCCAGCAGCCTGGGACTAGCGGGAGAGACCCAGTACTTC. Its protein is CASSLGLAGETQYF. The full variable domain, rest sourced from reference TRBV5-6 and TRBJ2-5, is DAGVTQSPTHLIKTRGQQVTLRCSPKSGHDTVSWYQQALGQGPQFIFQYYEEEERQRGNFPDRFSGHQFPNYSSELNVNALLLGDSALYLCASSLGLAGETQYFGPGTRLLVL.

This sequence joins TRBV30 and TRBJ1-3, with D unclear. The ends were cut back, 2 bases at V and 0 bases at J, with 5 bases in the middle. Germline V gene data show CDR1 as GTSNPN and CDR2 as SVGIG (reference sequence). The CDR3 spans 13 residues. The CDR3 sequence is CAWSTSSGNTIYF. CDR3 bases: TGTGCCTGGAGTACCAGCTCTGGAAACACCATATATTTT.

V usage is TRBV7-9 and J usage is TRBJ1-4; 9 bases agree with TRBD1. CDR3 size: 14 residues. J was trimmed by 7 bases and V by 3 bases; bases with no gene match: 3. Germline values: CDR1 SEHNR, CDR2 FQNEAQ (reference sequence). Here the CDR3 DNA reads TGTGCCAGCAGCTTCGGACAGGGGATTGAAAAACTGTTTTTT. Its protein product is CASSFGQGIEKLFF.

J is TRBJ1-6 and V is TRBV28; 7 positions agree with TRBD1. Germline V gene lookup returns CDR1 MDHEN and CDR2 SYDVKM. Germline trimming cut 4 bases from V and 14 bases from J; bases unmatched to any gene: 8. The CDR3 spans 13 residues. CDR3 sequence reads: CASSSSQDRALHF. The DNA of the CDR3 is TGTGCCAGCAGTTCGTCCCAAGACAGGGCCCTCCACTTT. The full variable domain, rest sourced from reference TRBV28 and TRBJ1-6, is DVKVTQSSRYLVKRTGEKVFLECVQDMDHENMFWYRQDPGLGLRLIYFSYDVKMKEKGDIPEGYSVSREKKERFSLILESASTNQTSMYLCASSSSQDRALHFGNGTRLTVT.

The chain uses TRBV19 and TRBJ1-1; unclear D gene. Per germline, CDR1 LNHDA and CDR2 SQIVND (reference sequence). The CDR3 runs to 14 residues. V gave up 8 bases and J gave up 5 bases, with 18 bases separating them. CDR3 amino acids: CASSIRAAGTEAFF. For the CDR3, the DNA is TGTGCCAGTTCAATCCGGGCCGCGGGGACTGAAGCTTTCTTT.

This chain links TRBV6-5 with TRBJ1-1; the D gene is possibly TRBD1 (6 bases). From germline, CDR1 is MNHEY and CDR2 SVGAGI. The CDR3 is 13 residues long. V was cut by 0 bases and J by 7 bases, with 9 bases left in between. The CDR3 loop reads CASSYSTGHEAFF. For the CDR3, the DNA is TGTGCCAGCAGTTACTCGACAGGACATGAAGCTTTCTTT.

The rearrangement joins TRBV30 to TRBJ1-3, with a tentative D call TRBD1 (5 bases). Germline CDR1 GTSNPN, CDR2 SVGIG (reference sequence). Trimming left V 0 bases short and J 3 bases short, with 15 bases between. The CDR3 runs to 16 residues. The CDR3 sequence: CAWSVYRSTYGNTIYF. The CDR3 DNA is TGTGCCTGGAGTGTTTACAGGAGCACTTATGGAAACACCATATATTTT.

In nucleotides, the CDR3 is TGTGCCACCAGCAGAGGAACAGGTCGGTCCTCTGAAGCTTTCTTT. Amino acid sequence: CATSRGTGRSSEAFF. The chain links TRBV15 to TRBJ1-1; D possibly corresponds to TRBD1 (5 bases). Germline CDR1 reads LNHNV; CDR2 reads YYDKDF (reference sequence). V shed 1 base and J shed 6 bases, with 15 bases lying between them. The CDR3 length is 15 residues.

This clone has just a few counts. CDR3 in DNA: TGCAGCGTTGGCCCGGACAGGGTTGACTATGGCTACACCTTC. This translates into CSVGPDRVDYGYTF. The chain uses TRBV29-1 and TRBJ1-2, with TRBD1 identical over 8 bases. Germline V gene lookup returns CDR1 SQVTM and CDR2 ANQGSEA. This CDR3 contains 14 residues. With 4 bases clipped from V and 3 bases from J, the junction kept 7 bases outside the gene matches.

This clone appeared a few times. The CDR3 bases are TGCGCCAGCTCGGGGGGGCTTGTGGACGAGCAGTACTTC. Protein sequence: CASSGGLVDEQYF. This chain uses TRBV5-1 with TRBJ2-7; 8 bases align to TRBD2. Germline trimming cut 7 bases from V and 5 bases from J; bases unmatched to any gene: 8. Germline CDR1 and CDR2: SGHRS and YFSETQ. The CDR3 totals 13 residues. Together with reference TRBV5-1 and TRBJ2-7, the CDR3 gives the full variable domain: KAGVTQTPRYLIKTRGQQVTLSCSPISGHRSVSWYQQTPGQGLQFLFEYFSETQRNKGNFPGRFSGRQFSNSRSEMNVSTLELGDSALYLCASSGGLVDEQYFGPGTRLTVT.

This sequence joins TRBV27 and TRBJ1-4; D not resolved. CDR1 is MNHEY and CDR2 is SMNVEV in the germline V gene (reference sequence). The CDR3 has 15 residues. V was pared by 5 bases and J by 1 base, with 11 bases between. The DNA for the CDR3 is TGTGCCAGCAGTCCTCGAGCCGGAACTAATGAAAAACTGTTTTTT. This translates into CASSPRAGTNEKLFF.

The V gene is TRBV3-1 (or the pseudogene TRBV3-2), the J gene TRBJ1-2; D remains unclear. Trimming left V 1 base short and J 2 bases short, with 11 bases between. The germline V gene encodes CDR1 LGHDT and CDR2 YNNKEL (reference sequence). This CDR3 comprises 15 residues. This CDR3 reads CASSQVPGGNYGYTF. The DNA for the CDR3 is TGTGCCAGCAGCCAAGTCCCGGGCGGGAACTATGGCTACACCTTC.

The chain carries TRBV28 and TRBJ1-1, with 8 bases identical to TRBD1. Per the germline V gene, CDR1 is MDHEN and CDR2 is SYDVKM. The CDR3 is 15 residues long. J lost 2 bases, V lost 1 base, and 3 bases had no gene match. For the CDR3, the DNA is TGTGCCAGCAGTTTATCAGGACAGGGAAACACTGAAGCTTTCTTT. It yields the protein CASSLSGQGNTEAFF. Full variable domain (outside the CDR3, taken from reference TRBV28 and TRBJ1-1): DVKVTQSSRYLVKRTGEKVFLECVQDMDHENMFWYRQDPGLGLRLIYFSYDVKMKEKGDIPEGYSVSREKKERFSLILESASTNQTSMYLCASSLSGQGNTEAFFGQGTRLTVV.

This chain joins TRBV4-1 and TRBJ2-4, with D unresolved. The CDR3 has 13 amino acids. Trimming stripped 0 bases from V and 5 bases from J, with 5 bases between. CDR1 is MGHRA, CDR2 YSYEKL, per germline. The CDR3 nucleotides read TGCGCCAGCAGCCAAGAAAAGCAAAACATTCAGTACTTC. It codes for CASSQEKQNIQYF.

The chain uses TRBV9 and TRBJ2-2; 10 bases are shared with TRBD1. Trimming took 4 bases from V and 6 from J; bases not matched to a gene: 6. The CDR3 consists of 15 residues. Germline V gives CDR1 SGDLS, CDR2 YYNGEE. DNA of the CDR3: TGTGCCAGCAGCCCGGGACAGGGGACGGCCGGGGAGCTGTTTTTT. It codes for CASSPGQGTAGELFF.

This chain uses TRBV18 with TRBJ2-1, with 7 bases that match TRBD1. The CDR3 spans 14 residues. The germline V gene has CDR1 KGHSH and CDR2 LQKENI. V lost 2 bases to trimming and J lost 6 bases; unmatched junction nucleotides: 4. The CDR3 protein is CASSPETGLNEQFF. The DNA for the CDR3 is TGTGCCAGCTCACCAGAGACAGGGCTCAATGAGCAGTTCTTC.

This clone was observed a handful of times. The CDR3 region is CASSHPTTLNTEAFF. The CDR3 coding sequence is TGCGCCAGCAGCCATCCGACTACCTTGAACACTGAAGCTTTCTTT. The chain links TRBV4-1 to TRBJ1-1; D is unclear. The germline gives CDR1 MGHRA, CDR2 YSYEKL. The CDR3 loop spans 15 amino acids. V dropped 3 bases and J dropped 0 bases, with 11 bases sitting between them.

This sequence joins TRBV19 and TRBJ1-3; D might be TRBD1 (5 bases). CDR1 and CDR2 (germline): LNHDA, SQIVND (reference sequence). V was shortened by 5 bases and J by 0 bases, with 11 bases between the two germline ends. This CDR3 contains 15 residues. This CDR3 is CASSFATASGNTIYF. As DNA, the CDR3 is TGTGCCAGTAGTTTCGCGACAGCCTCTGGAAACACCATATATTTT.

The chain carries TRBV29-1 and TRBJ2-7; 9 nucleotides align to TRBD1. The CDR3 has 14 residues. CDR1 and CDR2 from the germline V gene are SQVTM and ANQGSEA. V was pared by 2 bases and J by 5 bases, with 7 bases of the junction left unmatched. This chain's CDR3 is CSVEWGDRANEQYF. CDR3 DNA sequence: TGCAGCGTTGAATGGGGGGACAGGGCTAACGAGCAGTACTTC.

This chain uses TRBV24-1 with TRBJ2-5; tentative D call: TRBD1 (6 bases). Germline V CDR1 and CDR2: KGHDR, SFDVKD. V shed 0 bases and J shed 1 base, with 11 bases lying between them. CDR3 length: 16 amino acids. CDR3 nucleotides: TGTGCCACCAGTGATTTGTTTGAACAGGGCCAAGAGACCCAGTACTTC. Translation gives CATSDLFEQGQETQYF.

The chain employs TRBV9 and TRBJ2-2; 8 positions agree with TRBD2. Germline CDR1 SGDLS, CDR2 YYNGEE. The V and J ends lost 0 bases and 3 bases, in that order; junction bases with no gene match: 10. The CDR3 length is 18 residues. The CDR3 reads CASSVAGGPILDTGELFF. The CDR3, as DNA: TGTGCCAGCAGCGTAGCGGGGGGGCCGATATTGGACACCGGGGAGCTGTTTTTT.

The chain carries TRBV4-2 and TRBJ1-2; 10 bases are a match to TRBD1. CDR1 and CDR2 from the germline V gene are LGHNA and YNFKEQ. The CDR3 spans 16 residues. V gave up 4 bases and J gave up 5 bases; unmatched junction bases: 10. CDR3 in DNA: TGTGCCAGCAGCCGCCGGACAGGGGGGCAGGGGTATGGCTACACCTTC. Translated: CASSRRTGGQGYGYTF.